Following are 7 T cell receptor beta chains from one sample sequenced in a study of CD8+CD57+ T cells in acquired aplastic anemia. The template used for profiling TCR beta VDJ and CDR3 was genomic DNA. A single record per CDR3 protein comes from TCRdb applying MiXCR to the reads. The sample records 200,000 or so distinct CDR3 sequences, over 40% being singletons. Flow cytometry had shown expanded CD8+CD57+ cells in the patients chosen for sequencing. The sequenced material came from sorted CD4+, CD8+, or CD8+CD57+ T cells (not recorded which) from PBMCs. The receptor set was obtained from a human donor with aplastic anemia.

The table lists this clonotype with many counts. The CDR3 DNA sequence: TGTGCCAGCAGCCCCGCCAGGGCGTATAGCAATCAGCCCCAGCATTTT. Encoded protein: CASSPARAYSNQPQHF. The V call is TRBV6-5, the J call TRBJ1-5, with D tentatively TRBD1 (5 bases). The V end lost 6 bases, the J end lost 0 bases, and 15 bases lay between the germline ends. Germline assignment: CDR1 MNHEY and CDR2 SVGAGI. CDR3 length: 16 amino acids.

This clonotype appeared once. CDR3 sequence: CASSGGAGEQYF. The CDR3 DNA follows: TGTGCCAGCTCGGGGGGCGCGGGCGAGCAGTACTTC. V is TRBV10-3 and J is TRBJ2-7, with D maybe TRBD2 (7 bases). This CDR3 has 12 residues. Deletions cut 10 bases from V and 6 bases from J, with 16 bases between. Germline CDR1 ENHRY, CDR2 SYGVKD.

With regard to this clonotype: The germline gene is not matched at one end of the junction; a read error may be the cause. The gene calls are TRBV10-3 and TRBJ2-7; TRBD2 might be the D (6 bases). There are 13 residues in the CDR3. The V gene's germline CDR1 is ENHRY and CDR2 SYGVKD. CDR3 loop: CASSVGRTYEQYF. CDR3 nucleotides: TGTGCCAGCAGTGTGGGGAGGACCTACGAGCAGTACTTC.

J is TRBJ2-1 and V is TRBV5-1; 8 positions match TRBD1. The length of the CDR3 is 15 residues. The germline V gene encodes CDR1 SGHRS and CDR2 YFSETQ. V shed 5 bases and J 10 bases; nucleotides not matched to a gene: 14. CDR3 in DNA: TGCGCCAGCAGTGGACAGGGTGGGCCCACCGGGGAGCAGTTCTTC. Translation gives CASSGQGGPTGEQFF.

V usage is TRBV15 and J usage is TRBJ1-2; D gene uncertain. CDR3 length: 14 amino acids. The germline CDR1 and CDR2 sequences are LNHNV and YYDKDF (reference sequence). The germline V and J ends were trimmed by 5 bases and 3 bases, with 13 bases remaining between them. The CDR3 region is CATSPPRAYYGYTF. The CDR3 bases are TGTGCCACCAGCCCTCCAAGGGCGTACTATGGCTACACCTTC.

This clonotype showed up many times. The V gene is TRBV7-2, the J gene TRBJ1-2; D call uncertain. The CDR3 sequence is 15 residues long. Between the trimmed V and J ends, which lost 2 bases and 6 bases, there was a span of 16 bases. The germline CDR1 and CDR2 sequences are SGHTA and FQGNSA. CDR3 region: CASSLRVGEHDGYTF. In nucleotides, the CDR3 is TGTGCCAGCAGCTTAAGGGTCGGCGAGCACGATGGCTACACCTTC.

Ten or more counts support this clonotype. This chain's CDR3 is CANRQGSQNTEAFF. DNA of the CDR3: TGTGCCAACAGACAGGGGTCCCAGAACACTGAAGCTTTCTTT. The chain combines TRBV2 with TRBJ1-1; 8 positions agree with TRBD1. V shed 10 bases, J shed 1 base, and the junction held 8 bases outside the gene matches. The CDR3 runs 14 residues. Germline V gene sequence: CDR1 SNHLY, CDR2 FYNNEI.